This T cell receptor beta chain was recorded in a study of blood T cell repertoires in COVID-19. Overall study: In each case, the material was cDNA or gDNA derived from T cells, B-cell-depleted T cells, or PBMCs.

V lost 4 bases and J lost 4, with 16 bases in between. This CDR3 has 16 residues. From germline, CDR1 is LGHDT and CDR2 YNNKEL (reference sequence). Assay used: immunoSEQ multiplex PCR; TCRdb lists only in-frame clones, some missing. Of some 25,000 clones in the sample, roughly nine tenths were seen once. The source is a man between 70 and 80 years old with acute or convalescent COVID-19. The chain has TRBV3-1 (or the pseudogene TRBV3-2) and TRBJ2-2; a possible D gene is TRBD1 (5 bases). The sequenced sample was peripheral blood. In DNA form, the CDR3 reads TGTGCCAGCAGCCGCACATTCGACAGTTTCACCGGGGAGCTGTTTTTT. This sequence encodes CASSRTFDSFTGELFF.